Listed here are 30 T cell receptor beta chains from one sample, sequenced in a study of T cells in narcolepsy. Profiling relied on immunoSEQ multiplex PCR, and the TCRdb table lists in-frame clones only, not all of them. The data contain around 27,000 clones, around 85% of them singletons. Sequenced sample: CD45RA- memory CD4+ T cells from PBMCs. The receptor source for this set is a human donor with narcolepsy.

This chain uses TRBV19 with TRBJ1-1; D not certain. Germline CDR1 LNHDA, CDR2 SQIVND (reference sequence). Trimming cost V 1 base and J 5 bases, with 8 bases left between them. This CDR3 has 13 amino acids. The CDR3 sequence is CASSIVGRTEAFF. DNA for the CDR3: TGTGCCAGTAGTATAGTTGGGAGAACTGAAGCTTTCTTT.

The CDR3 DNA sequence: TGTGCCAGCAGCCTCGGACAGGGACGGGCTTCTGGAAACACCATATATTTT. Its translation: CASSLGQGRASGNTIYF. The chain recombines TRBV11-3 with TRBJ1-3, with TRBD1 identical over 8 bases. The CDR3 totals 17 residues. Germline V gene lookup returns CDR1 SGHNT and CDR2 YENEEA. The V segment lost 5 bases and the J segment 1 base; nucleotides outside the gene matches: 10. Based on the CDR3 plus reference TRBV11-3 and TRBJ1-3, the full variable domain is EAGVVQSPRYKIIEKKQPVAFWCNPISGHNTLYWYLQNLGQGPELLIRYENEEAVDDSQLPKDRFSAERLKGVDSTLKIQPAELGDSAVYLCASSLGQGRASGNTIYFGEGSWLTVV.

This clone was seen once. The V gene is TRBV5-1, the J gene TRBJ2-5; 13 positions match TRBD2. The CDR3 runs 18 residues. V lost 3 bases and J lost 0; bases outside the gene matches: 8. Germline V gives CDR1 SGHRS, CDR2 YFSETQ. In DNA, the CDR3 is TGCGCCAGCAGCTCCTTGACTAGCGGGAGGCCCTACCAAGAGACCCAGTACTTC. This encodes CASSSLTSGRPYQETQYF. The whole variable domain, filled in from reference TRBV5-1 and TRBJ2-5, reads KAGVTQTPRYLIKTRGQQVTLSCSPISGHRSVSWYQQTPGQGLQFLFEYFSETQRNKGNFPGRFSGRQFSNSRSEMNVSTLELGDSALYLCASSSLTSGRPYQETQYFGPGTRLLVL.

The chain carries TRBV5-6 and TRBJ1-6, with no clear D. V dropped 0 bases and J dropped 9 bases, with 10 bases sitting between them. The CDR3 sequence is 14 residues long. Germline V gives CDR1 SGHDT, CDR2 YYEEEE. CDR3 DNA sequence: TGTGCCAGCAGCTTGGCCTTCGGCGGTTCACCCCTCCACTTT. Its translation is CASSLAFGGSPLHF. Filled out from reference TRBV5-6 and TRBJ1-6, the complete variable domain reads DAGVTQSPTHLIKTRGQQVTLRCSPKSGHDTVSWYQQALGQGPQFIFQYYEEEERQRGNFPDRFSGHQFPNYSSELNVNALLLGDSALYLCASSLAFGGSPLHFGNGTRLTVT.

J is TRBJ1-1 and V is TRBV11-1; D is perhaps TRBD1 (5 bases). In germline, CDR1 is SGHAT, CDR2 FQDESV (reference sequence). Trimming stripped 2 bases from V and 5 bases from J, with 9 bases between. CDR3 length equals 13 residues. The CDR3 loop reads CASSLLGETEAFF. CDR3 DNA: TGTGCCAGCAGCTTACTAGGGGAAACTGAAGCTTTCTTT.

J is TRBJ2-5 and V is TRBV19; D not resolved. The CDR3 sequence is 14 residues long. V was clipped by 4 bases and J by 5 bases, with 14 bases between them. Germline assignment: CDR1 LNHDA and CDR2 SQIVND (reference sequence). The CDR3 DNA reads as TGTGCCAGTAGTACATCAGCAGGCCGGGAGACCCAGTACTTC. It encodes CASSTSAGRETQYF.

This clone has more than one count but fewer than ten. The gene calls are TRBV2 and TRBJ2-4; TRBD1 might be the D (5 bases). The germline V gene has CDR1 SNHLY and CDR2 FYNNEI. Trimming took 10 bases from V and 0 from J, leaving 13 bases between them. This CDR3 spans 14 amino acids. CDR3 region: CAIEDKLAKNIQYF. In DNA form, the CDR3 reads TGTGCCATAGAGGACAAGCTAGCCAAAAACATTCAGTACTTC.

In DNA, the CDR3 is TGTGCCAGCAGCTTAACCGGACAGTCTAATCAGCCCCAGCATTTT. Translation gives CASSLTGQSNQPQHF. This sequence joins TRBV11-2 and TRBJ1-5; D perhaps matches TRBD1 (6 bases). Germline V gene sequence: CDR1 SGHAT, CDR2 FQNNGV. V was pared by 2 bases and J by 4 bases, with 12 bases between. This CDR3 contains 15 residues.

The CDR3 DNA reads TGTGCCAGCAGCCCGACGCACCGACAGGGGGACGAGCAGTACTTC. This codes for CASSPTHRQGDEQYF. The rearrangement links TRBV9 to TRBJ2-7, with TRBD1 matching over 9 bases. CDR3 length: 15 amino acids. Germline V CDR1 and CDR2: SGDLS, YYNGEE. V dropped 4 bases and J dropped 5; count of bases not matched to a gene: 10. The variable domain in full, with the rest retrieved from reference TRBV9 and TRBJ2-7, is DSGVTQTPKHLITATGQRVTLRCSPRSGDLSVYWYQQSLDQGLQFLIQYYNGEERAKGNILERFSAQQFPDLHSELNLSSLELGDSALYFCASSPTHRQGDEQYFGPGTRLTVT.

The gene calls are TRBV9 and TRBJ2-1; 16 nucleotides align to TRBD2. V dropped 3 bases and J dropped 15; count of bases not matched to a gene: 9. Germline CDR1 is SGDLS and CDR2 is YYNGEE. The CDR3 totals 15 residues. The DNA of the CDR3 is TGTGCCAGCAGCGCACCGGGACTAGCGGGGGGGCCTTTGTTCTTC. As protein: CASSAPGLAGGPLFF.

This chain connects TRBV28 to TRBJ1-1, with D possibly being TRBD1 (5 bases). Trimming left V 5 bases short and J 4 bases short, with 17 bases between. Germline V gene data show CDR1 as MDHEN and CDR2 as SYDVKM. CDR3 length equals 15 residues. As DNA, the CDR3 is TGTGCCAGCAGTCGGGACCCCTCGGGGTCCACTGAAGCTTTCTTT. Translation gives CASSRDPSGSTEAFF.

This clone was counted a few times. V gene TRBV19 combines with J gene TRBJ1-5; tentative D call: TRBD1 (6 bases). Per germline, CDR1 LNHDA and CDR2 SQIVND (reference sequence). Trimming shortened V by 4 bases and J by 2 bases, and 18 bases separated the two germline ends. The CDR3 length is 17 residues. CDR3 DNA: TGTGCCAGTAGTAGTACCAGCCGGGACACGGGCAATCAGCCCCAGCATTTT. Amino acids: CASSSTSRDTGNQPQHF.

To note about this clone: Other nucleotide sequences from this sample produce the same CDR3. The V call is TRBV9, the J call TRBJ1-5, with D tentatively TRBD1 (5 bases). Trimming cost V 2 bases and J 3 bases, with 9 bases left between them. Germline lookup yields CDR1 SGDLS and CDR2 YYNGEE. This CDR3 region has 14 residues. Written as DNA, the CDR3 is TGTGCCAGCAGCGTTGACGGGGCCAATCAGCCCCAGCATTTT. Translation gives CASSVDGANQPQHF. Complete variable domain (other parts from reference TRBV9 and TRBJ1-5): DSGVTQTPKHLITATGQRVTLRCSPRSGDLSVYWYQQSLDQGLQFLIQYYNGEERAKGNILERFSAQQFPDLHSELNLSSLELGDSALYFCASSVDGANQPQHFGDGTRLSIL.

This rearrangement joins TRBV30 to TRBJ2-3; D perhaps matches TRBD2 (7 bases). This CDR3 is built from 24 residues. V was cut by 2 bases and J by 2 bases, with 41 bases left in between. CDR1 and CDR2 from the germline V gene are GTSNPN and SVGIG (reference sequence). This chain's CDR3 is CAWSPTLRGGGPPTQILDTDTQYF. The DNA for the CDR3 is TGTGCCTGGAGTCCTACCTTGAGAGGGGGGGGGCCCCCAACACAGATCCTAGACACAGATACGCAGTATTTT. Using reference TRBV30 and TRBJ2-3 for the parts outside the CDR3, the full variable domain is SQTIHQWPATLVQPVGSPLSLECTVEGTSNPNLYWYRQAAGRGLQLLFYSVGIGQISSEVPQNLSASRPQDRQFILSSKKLLLSDSGFYLCAWSPTLRGGGPPTQILDTDTQYFGPGTRLTVL.

The sample holds a few counts of this clone. This chain connects TRBV7-3 to TRBJ2-2, with 8 bases identical to TRBD2. The germline gives CDR1 SGHTA, CDR2 FQGTGA. After removal of 5 bases from V and 7 bases from J, the junction contained 21 bases not matched to a gene. There are 19 residues in the CDR3. CDR3 coding DNA: TGTGCCAGCAGCCCCGGCCGGGGAGCGGGAGCCCTAGGGGACGGGGAGCTGTTTTTT. It yields the protein CASSPGRGAGALGDGELFF. Full variable domain (remainder filled in from reference TRBV7-3 and TRBJ2-2): GAGVSQTPSNKVTEKGKYVELRCDPISGHTALYWYRQSLGQGPEFLIYFQGTGAADDSGLPNDRFFAVRPEGSVSTLKIQRTERGDSAVYLCASSPGRGAGALGDGELFFGEGSRLTVL.

The chain uses TRBV7-3 and TRBJ2-3, with TRBD1 matching over 8 bases. This CDR3 is built from 15 residues. Germline V gene sequence: CDR1 SGHTA, CDR2 FQGTGA. V trimming: 5 bases; J trimming: 1 base; junction bases outside the gene matches: 5. CDR3 loop: CASSTGTGRTDTQYF. Here the CDR3 DNA reads TGTGCCAGCAGCACGGGGACAGGCCGCACAGATACGCAGTATTTT.

A few counts support this clone. The chain is built from TRBV9 and TRBJ2-2; 9 bases map to TRBD2. The germline V gene has CDR1 SGDLS and CDR2 YYNGEE. This CDR3 is built from 17 residues. The J segment lost 2 bases and the V segment lost 3 bases, leaving 8 bases of the junction unmatched. This CDR3 reads CASSANLAGFNTGELFF. CDR3 coding DNA: TGTGCCAGCAGCGCCAATCTAGCGGGGTTCAACACCGGGGAGCTGTTTTTT. Filled out from reference TRBV9 and TRBJ2-2, the complete variable domain reads DSGVTQTPKHLITATGQRVTLRCSPRSGDLSVYWYQQSLDQGLQFLIQYYNGEERAKGNILERFSAQQFPDLHSELNLSSLELGDSALYFCASSANLAGFNTGELFFGEGSRLTVL.

This clone was counted a single time. The chain employs TRBV9 and TRBJ1-1; TRBD1 is a possible D gene (6 bases). The CDR3 runs to 16 residues. The ends were cut back, 4 bases at V and 1 base at J, with 17 bases in the middle. CDR1 is SGDLS, CDR2 YYNGEE, per germline. The CDR3 here is CASSPAPGQANTEAFF. CDR3 sequence (DNA): TGTGCCAGCAGCCCGGCCCCGGGACAAGCGAACACTGAAGCTTTCTTT.

The chain recombines TRBV5-1 with TRBJ2-5, with TRBD2 matching over 8 bases. Losses at the gene ends were 4 bases for V and 8 bases for J; bases not matched to a gene: 16. Germline loops: CDR1 SGHRS, CDR2 YFSETQ. The CDR3 runs to 16 residues. The CDR3 spells CASSGVSSGFPGTQYF. The CDR3 nucleotides read TGCGCCAGCAGCGGGGTGTCTAGCGGGTTCCCTGGAACCCAGTACTTC.

In its sample, this clone was seen once. V is TRBV11-2 and J is TRBJ1-2; D unclear. The CDR3 consists of 13 residues. Germline lookup yields CDR1 SGHAT and CDR2 FQNNGV. V was cut by 4 bases and J by 4 bases, with 10 bases left in between. CDR3 sequence (DNA): TGTGCCAGCAGCTCTATCCGAACCTATGGCTACACCTTC. This gives the protein CASSSIRTYGYTF.

This chain joins TRBV5-5 and TRBJ1-6, with TRBD1 matching over 8 bases. This CDR3 spans 19 amino acids. Looked up from germline, CDR1 is SGHKS and CDR2 is YYEKEE (reference sequence). V shed 2 bases, J shed 0 bases, and the junction held 10 bases outside the gene matches. For the CDR3, the DNA is TGTGCCAGCAGCTTAGGGACAGGTATTGGGAGCTCCTATAATTCACCCCTCCACTTT. Amino acids: CASSLGTGIGSSYNSPLHF.

The J gene is TRBJ2-7, the V gene TRBV25-1; D gene uncertain. This CDR3 spans 12 amino acids. Trimming stripped 4 bases from V and 4 bases from J, with 8 bases between. Germline values: CDR1 MGHDK, CDR2 SYGVNS. This CDR3 reads CASSVFSYEQYF. The CDR3 coding sequence is TGTGCCAGCAGTGTTTTTTCTTACGAGCAGTACTTC.

V and J are TRBV28 and TRBJ1-2, with D possibly matching TRBD1 (6 bases). The CDR3 spans 12 residues. CDR1 and CDR2 (germline): MDHEN, SYDVKM. V was trimmed by 4 bases and J by 7 bases, leaving 10 bases between them. Written as DNA, the CDR3 is TGTGCCAGCAGTTCGGGGGGGCTTGGCTACACCTTC. The encoded protein is CASSSGGLGYTF.

The chain uses TRBV21-1 and TRBJ1-3; TRBD1 is the table's D call, not checked against the DNA. TRBV21-1 constitutes a pseudogene. This CDR3 spans 20 amino acids. The CDR3, as DNA: TGTGCCAGCAGCAAAGTGGACAGGACCGCGGAATATTCCTCTGGAAACACCATATATTTT. Translation: CASSKVDRTAEYSSGNTIYF.

The chain has TRBV25-1 and TRBJ1-4; D ambiguous. The ends were cut back, 8 bases at V and 4 bases at J, with 17 bases in the middle. CDR1 and CDR2 from the germline V gene are MGHDK and SYGVNS. The CDR3 runs 15 residues. CDR3 nucleotides: TGTGCCAGCCTCCAGGTGGTAGGGTATAATGAAAAACTGTTTTTT. Translating it yields CASLQVVGYNEKLFF. Looking up the rest from reference TRBV25-1 and TRBJ1-4 gives the full variable domain: EADIYQTPRYLVIGTGKKITLECSQTMGHDKMYWYQQDPGMELHLIHYSYGVNSTEKGDLSSESTVSRIRTEHFPLTLESARPSHTSQYLCASLQVVGYNEKLFFGSGTQLSVL.

This sequence joins TRBV5-6 and TRBJ1-4; D gene uncertain. V lost 4 bases, J lost 4 bases, and 17 bases lay in between. In germline, CDR1 is SGHDT, CDR2 YYEEEE. The CDR3 extends over 16 amino acids. CDR3 sequence reads: CASSVLPYQDNEKLFF. The DNA for the CDR3 is TGTGCCAGCAGCGTCCTACCTTACCAGGATAATGAAAAACTGTTTTTT.

The chain is built from TRBV7-6 and TRBJ2-7; D tentatively reads TRBD1 or TRBD2 (6 bases each). V lost 1 base and J lost 1, with 8 bases in between. Germline-derived CDR1 and CDR2 are SGHVS and FNYEAQ. This CDR3 is 14 amino acids long. CDR3 coding DNA: TGTGCCAGCAGCTTAGAGGGGGGTTCCTACGAGCAGTACTTC. This translates into CASSLEGGSYEQYF.

This chain connects TRBV5-4 to TRBJ2-7, with 12 bases lining up with TRBD2. The germline CDR1 and CDR2 sequences are SGHNT and YYREEE (reference sequence). The V and J ends lost 4 bases and 6 bases, in that order; junction bases with no gene match: 5. This CDR3 contains 14 residues. DNA of the CDR3: TGTGCCAGCAGCAACCCGGGACTAGCGGGCGAGCAGTACTTC. Protein product: CASSNPGLAGEQYF.

The genes are TRBV6-5 and TRBJ2-2; no definite D call. The V and J ends lost 6 bases and 7 bases respectively, with 6 bases between them. CDR1 MNHEY and CDR2 SVGAGI come from the germline V gene. This CDR3 spans 11 amino acids. CDR3 coding DNA: TGTGCCAGCAGCCGTGGCGGGGAGCTGTTTTTT. Translating gives CASSRGGELFF.

The V and J genes are TRBV7-3 and TRBJ2-2, with TRBD1 matching 7 bases. The germline V gene encodes CDR1 SGHTA and CDR2 FQGTGA. The V segment lost 5 bases and the J segment 2 bases; nucleotides outside the gene matches: 20. CDR3 size: 20 residues. The CDR3 protein is CASSPVMGQLSTPNTGELFF. The CDR3, as DNA: TGTGCCAGCAGCCCAGTCATGGGACAGCTCAGTACGCCAAACACCGGGGAGCTGTTTTTT.